This is a list of T cell receptor beta chains from one sample in a study of blood T cells in healthy people across ages. In TCRdb, the 5' RACE reads were re-called with MiXCR into one record per CDR3 protein. The table shows 650,000 to 1,000,000 distinct CDR3 sequences, with about 37% occurring only once. The sample taken for sequencing was blood. These receptors were collected from a young man in good health. The CDR3 runs from the conserved cysteine through the conserved F or W. Fields, in order: J gene, D gene, V gene, clone size, CDR3 DNA, CDR3 protein. The D gene is left open where the match is weak. Clone size is given for some rows only: seen once, a few or many times, or a class if the clone is expanded.

>TRBJ2-7|.|TRBV7-6|once
TGTGCCAGCAGCGGAGAGCAGGGCTACGAGCAGTACTTC
CASSGEQGYEQYF
>TRBJ1-4|TRBD1|TRBV4-3|.
TGCGCCAGCAGCCAGGACAGGGGTTCTAATGAAAAACTGTTTTTT
CASSQDRGSNEKLFF
>TRBJ1-2|.|TRBV23-1|.
TGCGCCAGCAGTCACCGGGCGCGCTATGGCTACACCTTC
CASSHRARYGYTF
>TRBJ1-2|.|TRBV27|few
TGTGCCAGCAGTTTATTATGGGGGGTCAACTATGGCTACACCTTC
CASSLLWGVNYGYTF
>TRBJ1-1|.|TRBV29-1|.
TGCAGCGTCCTTCCCCACAGGAACACTGAAGCTTTCTTT
CSVLPHRNTEAFF
>TRBJ2-1|.|TRBV2|.
TGTGCCAGCAGTCCCGAGACTACCTACAATGTGCAGTTCTTC
CASSPETTYNVQFF
>TRBJ2-3|.|TRBV10-3|.
TGTGCCATCAGTGAGTCGAATTCTCCCGGGGCTGATACGCAGTATTTT
CAISESNSPGADTQYF
>TRBJ1-4|.|TRBV20-1|few
TGCAGTGCTAGAGATACGTTCAGGGAGCAGGGCACTAATGAAAAACTGTTTTTT
CSARDTFREQGTNEKLFF
>TRBJ2-1|TRBD1|TRBV20-1|few
TGCAGCCGGTCCAGGGGGCGACGTATTGATAGGGGCGATGAGCAGTTCTTC
CSRSRGRRIDRGDEQFF
>TRBJ2-1|TRBD2|TRBV5-1|.
TGCGCCAGCAGCCCGAGACTAGCGGGGGATGAGCAGTTCTTC
CASSPRLAGDEQFF
>TRBJ2-3|.|TRBV6-5|many
TGTGCCAGCAGTTCTACAGGTGGTGGCACAGATACGCAGTATTTT
CASSSTGGGTDTQYF
>TRBJ1-2|TRBD1|TRBV6-5|.
TGTGCCAGCAGTTACTCGGGGCAGGGGGACGGCTATGGCTACACCTTC
CASSYSGQGDGYGYTF
>TRBJ2-5|.|TRBV5-6|few
TGTGCCAGCAGCTTGTTCTCCCAAGAGACCCAGTACTTC
CASSLFSQETQYF
>TRBJ2-3|.|TRBV6-1|.
TGTGCCAGCAGTGAGTCCTCGCAAGATACGCAGTATTTT
CASSESSQDTQYF
>TRBJ2-3|.|TRBV6-1|.
TGTGCCAGCAGTGAAAACGTACTCACAGATACGCAGTATTTT
CASSENVLTDTQYF
>TRBJ2-5|.|TRBV12-3/TRBV12-4|few
TGTGCCAGCAGTTTAGCGCGAAGGGTGGGAGAGACCCAGTACTTC
CASSLARRVGETQYF
>TRBJ1-5|TRBD1|TRBV7-8|once
TGTGCCAGCAGCTTTTGGGACAGATCGCTTCAGCCCCAGCATTTT
CASSFWDRSLQPQHF
>TRBJ2-7|TRBD1|TRBV6-2/TRBV6-3|few
TGTGCCAGCAGTTCATGGAAGCCGGGACAGAACTACGAGCAGTACTTC
CASSSWKPGQNYEQYF
>TRBJ2-7|.|TRBV7-9|.
TGTGCCAGCAGCTCCCCCCAATTGGGCGAGCAGTACTTC
CASSSPQLGEQYF
>TRBJ2-1|TRBD2|TRBV24-1|.
TGTGCCACCAGTGGGAGCGGGGACGCGTACAATGAGCAGTTCTTC
CATSGSGDAYNEQFF
>TRBJ1-4|.|TRBV7-9|.
TGTGCCAGCAGCCGGGAGGTAACTAATGAAGAACTGTTTTTT
CASSREVTNEELFF
>TRBJ1-1|.|TRBV6-6|.
TGTGCCAGCAGTGATAACTCGAACACTGAAGCTTTCTTT
CASSDNSNTEAFF
>TRBJ1-2|TRBD1|TRBV4-1|few
TGCGCCAGCAGCTTCGGGACAGGGGTTAACTATGGCTACACCTTC
CASSFGTGVNYGYTF
>TRBJ2-5|TRBD2|TRBV29-1|many
TGCAGCGCGGGGGACTACGCTCGAGAGACCCAGTACTTC
CSAGDYARETQYF
>TRBJ1-2|.|TRBV20-1|.
TGCAGTGCTAGACCCACTCCGGGAATTAACTATGGCTACACCTTC
CSARPTPGINYGYTF
>TRBJ2-3|.|TRBV20-1|.
TGCAGTGCTAGAGATTCCGAGGATACGCAGTATTTT
CSARDSEDTQYF
>TRBJ2-7|.|TRBV25-1|few
TGTGCCAGCAGTGGCTGGGGGCTTTACGAGCAGTACTTC
CASSGWGLYEQYF
>TRBJ1-1|.|TRBV5-1|.
TGCGCCAGCAGCGCCGGGAGTGGCCAAGGGAAAGCTTTCTTT
CASSAGSGQGKAFF
>TRBJ1-1|TRBD1|TRBV5-4|.
TGTGCCAGCAGCCATGCCCCGACAGGGGAGAACACTGAAGCTTTCTTT
CASSHAPTGENTEAFF
>TRBJ1-4|.|TRBV5-1|few
TGCGCCAGCAGCTTGGCTTCCCCGGCAGCAACTAATGAAAAACTGTTTTTT
CASSLASPAATNEKLFF
>TRBJ2-2|TRBD1|TRBV7-2|few
TGTGCCAGCAGGACAGGGGTCTATGAGCTGTTTTTT
CASRTGVYELFF
>TRBJ1-1|.|TRBV20-1|.
TGCAGTGCCTTCTCCCAACATACTATGAACACTGAAGCTTTCTTT
CSAFSQHTMNTEAFF
>TRBJ2-3|TRBD1|TRBV27|.
TGTGCCAGCAGTCCCCGGGACAGATTCCCAGATACGCAGTATTTT
CASSPRDRFPDTQYF
>TRBJ2-3|TRBD1|TRBV12-3/TRBV12-4|many
TGTGCCAGCAGCCCCAGAGGACAGGGGCTGGGAGATACGCAGTATTTT
CASSPRGQGLGDTQYF
>TRBJ1-5|TRBD1|TRBV29-1|.
TGCAGCGTGAGGACAGGGTGGGATAGCAATCAGCCCCAGCATTTT
CSVRTGWDSNQPQHF
>TRBJ2-1|.|TRBV20-1|many
TGCAGTGCCCCCCGAGGTACCTTAAACAATGAGCAGTTCTTC
CSAPRGTLNNEQFF
>TRBJ2-3|.|TRBV7-8|many
TGTGCCAGCAAACTATATGGGACTCGGGGAACAGATACGCAGTATTTT
CASKLYGTRGTDTQYF
>TRBJ1-5|TRBD1|TRBV5-1|.
TGCGCCAGCAGCGCAGGGGGCGTACAGCCCCAGCATTTT
CASSAGGVQPQHF
>TRBJ2-7|.|TRBV21-1|.
TGTGCCAGCAAGGTGTGGGAGCAGTACTTC
CASKVWEQYF
>TRBJ2-3|.|TRBV12-5|.
TGTGCTAGTGGTGTACGGGCATCAGATACGCAGTATTTT
CASGVRASDTQYF
>TRBJ2-7|.|TRBV5-1|.
TGCGCCAGCAGAAACACGGCGGGCTACGAGCAGTACTTC
CASRNTAGYEQYF
>TRBJ2-7|TRBD1|TRBV20-1|.
TGCAGTGATGGGACAGCGGTCTACGAGCAGTACTTC
CSDGTAVYEQYF
>TRBJ2-1|TRBD1|TRBV9|.
TGTGCCAGCAGCGTAGTCACCCCTCGGACAGGGCCCTCATCCAATGAGCAGTTCTTC
CASSVVTPRTGPSSNEQFF
>TRBJ2-1|.|TRBV7-9|.
TGTGCCAGCAGCCCTTCGGGGGCTCCTGAGCAGTTCTTC
CASSPSGAPEQFF
>TRBJ1-1|TRBD1|TRBV3-1|.
TGTGCCAGCAGCCAAGATTGGGACAGGGCGACGAACACTGAAGCTTTCTTT
CASSQDWDRATNTEAFF
>TRBJ2-5|.|TRBV11-2|once
TGTGCCAGCAGCTTAGATTCTCGGGGGCGGGGAGAGACCCAGTACTTC
CASSLDSRGRGETQYF
>TRBJ2-7|TRBD1|TRBV28|.
TGTGCCAGCAGTATGCACAGGGGCCTTAGCCTATCCGAGCAGTACTTC
CASSMHRGLSLSEQYF
>TRBJ1-4|.|TRBV27|.
TGTGCCAGCACGGGCGTTCACAATGAAAAACTGTTTTTT
CASTGVHNEKLFF
>TRBJ2-7|.|TRBV5-5|.
TGTGCCAGCAGCTTGTCCCTCGAAACAAAGATCTACGAGCAGTACTTC
CASSLSLETKIYEQYF
>TRBJ2-7|TRBD2|TRBV4-2|.
TGTGCCAGCAGCGACGTAGCGGGGGCCTCCTACGAGCAGTACTTC
CASSDVAGASYEQYF